This passage covers 8 T cell receptor beta chains from one sample sequenced in a study of T cell changes during pregnancy in multiple sclerosis. Sequencing used immunoSEQ multiplex PCR; TCRdb keeps in-frame clones, though not all of them. The top ten clones hold 2% to 2.5% of a sample with around 72,000 clones, about 92% of them seen once. The source was peripheral blood, collected in the second trimester of pregnancy. The receptors originated from a female donor in good health, enrolled as a control in a pregnancy study.

The V gene is TRBV7-2, the J gene TRBJ2-2; a possible D gene is TRBD1 (6 bases). Deletions cut 5 bases from V and 4 bases from J, with 14 bases between. This CDR3 spans 15 amino acids. Germline-derived CDR1 and CDR2 are SGHTA and FQGNSA. This chain's CDR3 is CASSLQGSGTGELFF. CDR3 DNA sequence: TGTGCCAGCAGCCTACAGGGTTCGGGCACCGGGGAGCTGTTTTTT.

To note about this clone: The sample contains more than one DNA sequence encoding this CDR3. The CDR3: CASSPDRGSYNEQFF. The CDR3 coding sequence is TGTGCCAGCAGCCCCGACAGGGGCTCCTACAATGAGCAGTTCTTC. The J gene is TRBJ2-1, the V gene TRBV6-5; the match to TRBD1 covers 8 bases. The junction had 4 bases not matched to a gene; V was cut back by 6 bases and J by 0 bases. The CDR3 loop spans 15 amino acids. Germline lookup yields CDR1 MNHEY and CDR2 SVGAGI.

The rearrangement joins TRBV5-1 to TRBJ2-3, with unresolved D. The CDR3 totals 16 residues. Trimming shortened V by 4 bases and J by 0 bases, and 15 bases separated the two germline ends. Germline CDR1 is SGHRS and CDR2 is YFSETQ. Written as DNA, the CDR3 is TGCGCCAGCAGCCTTGCCGCTAGACCTAGCACAGATACGCAGTATTTT. It encodes CASSLAARPSTDTQYF.

The chain carries TRBV30 and TRBJ1-3; D remains ambiguous. V lost 3 bases and J lost 3, with 9 bases in between. The germline V gene has CDR1 GTSNPN and CDR2 SVGIG (reference sequence). The CDR3 extends over 13 amino acids. The CDR3 bases are TGTGCCTGGAGAAATGGAGGTGGAAACACCATATATTTT. Protein sequence: CAWRNGGGNTIYF.

This clone was found once. The chain uses TRBV11-2 and TRBJ2-1; 14 bases are a match to TRBD2. The germline V gene has CDR1 SGHAT and CDR2 FQNNGV. V lost 5 bases, J lost 4 bases, and 1 base stayed unmatched. This CDR3 comprises 15 residues. The CDR3 DNA reads as TGTGCCAGCAGCCGGACTAGCGGGGGGTACAATGAGCAGTTCTTC. Its translation: CASSRTSGGYNEQFF.

The rearrangement links TRBV27 to TRBJ2-7, with D hard to call. Germline V gene sequence: CDR1 MNHEY, CDR2 SMNVEV (reference sequence). The CDR3 totals 13 residues. V was cut by 3 bases and J by 0 bases, with 6 bases left in between. The CDR3 is CASSFLSSYEQYF. DNA of the CDR3: TGTGCCAGCAGTTTCTTGAGCTCCTACGAGCAGTACTTC.

The gene calls are TRBV30 and TRBJ1-4; D possibly corresponds to TRBD1 (6 bases). CDR1 is GTSNPN, CDR2 SVGIG, per germline (reference sequence). The CDR3 consists of 15 residues. Trimming took 1 base from V and 8 from J, leaving 17 bases between them. The CDR3 DNA reads as TGTGCCTGGAGTGGGGGGGGACAACAGGAGGAAAAACTGTTTTTT. This encodes CAWSGGGQQEEKLFF.

V and J are TRBV7-2 and TRBJ2-2, with D tentatively TRBD1 (6 bases). The CDR3 loop spans 14 amino acids. V was trimmed by 9 bases and J by 2 bases, leaving 13 bases between them. Germline assignment: CDR1 SGHTA and CDR2 FQGNSA. CDR3: CARQGRENTGELFF. The CDR3 bases are TGTGCCAGACAGGGCCGGGAAAACACCGGGGAGCTGTTTTTT.